This T cell receptor beta chain was documented in a study of post-analysis software for immune sequencing data. Turning to the study itself: Relapsing-remitting, secondary progressive and progressive-relapsing forms made up the multiple sclerosis disease courses.

A note on this clonotype: The antigen is unknown.

Unique molecular identifiers tagged the TCR beta cDNA libraries. TCRdb itself ran the PCR reads through MiXCR, one entry per CDR3 protein. This sample has fewer than 550,000 distinct CDR3 sequences, with around a third found just once. This CDR3 is built from 16 residues. Germline V CDR1 and CDR2: MNHNS, SASEGT. V shed 6 bases and J 5 bases; nucleotides not matched to a gene: 12. General study results and limits: Controls had lower frequencies than patients of five TRBV segments, which included TRBV5-6, TRBV5-1 and TRBV20-1. A significant reduction in normalized Chao1 diversity was observed in multiple sclerosis patients versus controls. Those samples that were prepared in the same batch co-clustered strongly by F measure.

This rearrangement joins TRBV6-1 to TRBJ1-5; TRBD1 matches at 8 bases. The TCR comes from a girl under 18 with multiple sclerosis. The sample consisted of blood. The CDR3 DNA follows: TGTGCCAGCAGGCACATTGCTCGACAGGGGTATCAGCCCCAGCATTTT. This codes for CASRHIARQGYQPQHF.